The following is a T cell receptor (beta chain) sequence with its context. This sample is part of a study of blood T cell repertoires in COVID-19. Overall study: Both acute and convalescent COVID-19 samples were obtained from the United States, Italy and Spain. T cells, B-cell-depleted T cells, or PBMCs supplied cDNA or gDNA.

The germline gives CDR1 LNHDA, CDR2 SQIVND (reference sequence). This CDR3 is 17 amino acids long. Trimming removed 5 bases from V and 4 bases from J; junction bases left unmatched: 13. Source study methods: Reference gene primer amplification in the assay estimated nucleated cell counts. TCRdb's table, derived via immunoSEQ multiplex PCR, lists solely in-frame clones and lacks some. V and J calls and clone size are as listed in that table; D and trimming were resolved from the DNA. The sample shows over 85,000 clones, nearly 90% of them seen only once. This clonotype was sampled from a man aged 65 to 85 with acute or convalescent COVID-19. The sequenced sample consisted of peripheral blood. J is TRBJ1-3 and V is TRBV19; 8 bases fit TRBD1. This chain's CDR3 is CASSARDRITIGNTIYF. The CDR3 nucleotides read TGTGCCAGTAGTGCTCGGGACAGGATCACGATCGGAAACACCATATATTTT.